This T cell receptor (beta chain) was identified during a study of blood T cell repertoires in COVID-19. Per the germline V gene, CDR1 is GTSNPN and CDR2 is SVGIG (reference sequence). The CDR3 consists of 16 residues. V dropped 1 base and J dropped 1 base, with 17 bases sitting between them. Profiling relied on immunoSEQ multiplex PCR, and the TCRdb table lists in-frame clones only, not all of them. There are 250,000 to 300,000 clones in the sample; about 87% occur only once, and about 10% lies in the top ten. The origin of this receptor is a woman between 65 and 79 years old with COVID-19, enrolled during active disease. The sequenced material came from peripheral blood. The V gene is TRBV30, the J gene TRBJ2-7; possible D gene TRBD1, 6 bases. The CDR3 loop is CAWSEGGRGLSYEQYF. CDR3 coding DNA: TGTGCCTGGAGTGAAGGGGGTCGCGGCCTTTCCTACGAGCAGTACTTC.